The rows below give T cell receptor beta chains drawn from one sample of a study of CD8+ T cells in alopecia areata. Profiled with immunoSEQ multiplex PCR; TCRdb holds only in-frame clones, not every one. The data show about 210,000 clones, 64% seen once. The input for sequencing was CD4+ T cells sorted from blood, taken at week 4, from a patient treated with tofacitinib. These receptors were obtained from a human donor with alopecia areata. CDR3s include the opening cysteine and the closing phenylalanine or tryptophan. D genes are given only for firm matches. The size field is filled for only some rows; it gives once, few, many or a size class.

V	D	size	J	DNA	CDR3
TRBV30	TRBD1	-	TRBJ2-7	TGTGCCTGGAGGGGACAGGGGGTATCCTACGAGCAGTACTTC	CAWRGQGVSYEQYF
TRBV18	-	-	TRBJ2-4	TGTGCCAGCTCACCGGTGACAGGCGCGGCCAAAAACATTCAGTACTTC	CASSPVTGAAKNIQYF
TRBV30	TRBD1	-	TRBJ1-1	TGTGCCTGGAATCGACAGGGGAACACTGAAGCTTTCTTT	CAWNRQGNTEAFF
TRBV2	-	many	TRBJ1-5	TGTGCCAGCAGTGAAAATCAGGGGAGTCAGCCCCAGCATTTT	CASSENQGSQPQHF
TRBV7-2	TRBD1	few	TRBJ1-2	TGTGCCAGCAGCTCCCGACAGGGAAAAAGCTCTGGCTACACCTTC	CASSSRQGKSSGYTF
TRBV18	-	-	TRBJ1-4	TGTGCCAGCTCATCGGGGGCGGGTAATGAAAAACTGTTTTTT	CASSSGAGNEKLFF
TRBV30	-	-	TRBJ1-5	TGTGCCTGGAGGGAAGTCCCTAGCAATCAGCCCCAGCATTTT	CAWREVPSNQPQHF
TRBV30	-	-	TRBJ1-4	TGTGCCTGGGACTCCGGGTCCCGGGGGACCAAACTGTTTTTT	CAWDSGSRGTKLFF
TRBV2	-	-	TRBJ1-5	TGTGCCAGCCGCTTCGCTAATCAGCCCCAGCATTTT	CASRFANQPQHF
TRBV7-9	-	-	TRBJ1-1	TGTGCCAGCAGCTCGATGACAGGGAACACTGAAGCTTTCTTT	CASSSMTGNTEAFF
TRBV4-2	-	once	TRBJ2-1	TGTGCCAGCAGCTACCTAAAAGGCTCCTACAATGAGCAGTTCTTC	CASSYLKGSYNEQFF
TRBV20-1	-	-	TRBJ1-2	TGCAGTGCTAGGGAAGGCTATGGCTACACCTTC	CSAREGYGYTF
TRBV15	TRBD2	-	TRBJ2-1	TGTGCCACCAGCAGAACGGGACTAGGCAATGAGCAGTTCTTC	CATSRTGLGNEQFF
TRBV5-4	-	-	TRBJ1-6	TGTGCCAGCAGCTTGGAAGGGGCGCGTAATTCACCCCTCCACTTT	CASSLEGARNSPLHF
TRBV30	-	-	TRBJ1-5	TGTGCCTGGAGTGGAGCATATAGCAATCAGCCCCAGCATTTT	CAWSGAYSNQPQHF
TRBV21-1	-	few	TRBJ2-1	TGTGCCAGGCAAGCCCAGGGCGCTTCCTACAATGAGCAGTTCTTC	CARQAQGASYNEQFF
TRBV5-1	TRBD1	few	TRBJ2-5	TGCGCCAGCAGCCCGGACAGGGTCGGCCAAGAGACCCAGTACTTC	CASSPDRVGQETQYF
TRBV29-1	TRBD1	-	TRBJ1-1	TGCAGCGTCTCCGGGACAGGGATGGAAACTGAAGCTTTCTTT	CSVSGTGMETEAFF
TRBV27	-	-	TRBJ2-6	TGTGCCAGCAGTGGTCAGGGGCACGGGGCCAACGTCCTGACTTTC	CASSGQGHGANVLTF
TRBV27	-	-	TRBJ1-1	TGTGCCAGCAGTCTCCGAGGCTGGAACACTGAAGCTTTCTTT	CASSLRGWNTEAFF
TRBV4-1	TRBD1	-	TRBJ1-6	TGCGCCAGCAGCCACCCGACAGGGGAGAATTCACCCCTCCACTTT	CASSHPTGENSPLHF
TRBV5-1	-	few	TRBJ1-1	TGCGCCAGCAGCTTGGCCACGGCAACCACTGAAGCTTTCTTT	CASSLATATTEAFF
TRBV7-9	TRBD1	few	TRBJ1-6	TGTGCCAGCAGCCCCCGACAGGGCCTTAATTCACCCCTCCACTTT	CASSPRQGLNSPLHF
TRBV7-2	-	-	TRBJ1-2	TGTGCCAGCAGCTTAATGAACCGGGCAAGGAATGGCTACACCTTC	CASSLMNRARNGYTF
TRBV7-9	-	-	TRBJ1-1	TGTGCCAGCAGCTCAGGGGTGGGAGGCACTGAAGCTTTCTTT	CASSSGVGGTEAFF
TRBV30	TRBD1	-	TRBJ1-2	TGTGCCTGGAGTGCGCCGGACAGGGACGTGGTAGATGGCTACACCTTC	CAWSAPDRDVVDGYTF
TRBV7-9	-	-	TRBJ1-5	TGTGCCAGCAGCTTAACTCCCGCGGCGGGGGATCAGCCCCAGCATTTT	CASSLTPAAGDQPQHF
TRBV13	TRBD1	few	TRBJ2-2	TGTGCCAGCAGCTTAAGGACAGGGGGGCCAAACACCGGGGAGCTGTTTTTT	CASSLRTGGPNTGELFF
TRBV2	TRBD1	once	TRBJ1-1	TGTGCCAGCAGTGAACAGGGGGGGGTCACTGAAGCTTTCTTT	CASSEQGGVTEAFF
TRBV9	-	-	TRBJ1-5	TGTGCCAGCAGCGTATCTGATCAGCCCCAGCATTTT	CASSVSDQPQHF
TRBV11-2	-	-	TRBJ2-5	TGTGCCAGCAGCTTAGCTCCATCGCCGGAGACCCAGTACTTC	CASSLAPSPETQYF
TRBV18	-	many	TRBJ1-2	TGTGCCAGCTCACCAGGACCGTACTATGGCTACACCTTC	CASSPGPYYGYTF
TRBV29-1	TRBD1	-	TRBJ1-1	TGCAGCGTTTGGACAGGGGGTCGGAACACTGAAGCTTTCTTT	CSVWTGGRNTEAFF
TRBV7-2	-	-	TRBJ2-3	TGTGCCAGCAGCGTAGGAAACGCGGGGAGCACAGATACGCAGTATTTT	CASSVGNAGSTDTQYF
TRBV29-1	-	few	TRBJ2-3	TGCAGCGTTGAAGTGCCCAGGGGGGTCACAGATACGCAGTATTTT	CSVEVPRGVTDTQYF
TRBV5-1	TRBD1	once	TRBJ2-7	TGCGCCAGCAGCTTGGGACAGGGCTATCCCTACGAGCAGTACTTC	CASSLGQGYPYEQYF
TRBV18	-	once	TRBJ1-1	TGTGCCAGCTCACCGATGGAGGGGGTGGGCACTGAAGCTTTCTTT	CASSPMEGVGTEAFF
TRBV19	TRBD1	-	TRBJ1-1	TGTGCCAGTAGGGTCCGGGCAGGGGACAGCGCTGAAGCTTTCTTT	CASRVRAGDSAEAFF
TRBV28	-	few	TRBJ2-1	TGTGCCACCTCCTCCGGGGGCCTCTCCAATGAGCAGTTCTTC	CATSSGGLSNEQFF
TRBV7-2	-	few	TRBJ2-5	TGTGCCAGCAGCTTGGGACCACAAGAGACCCAGTACTTC	CASSLGPQETQYF
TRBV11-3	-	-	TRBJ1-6	TGTGCCAGCAGCTTCCCCGGATCATCACCCCTCCACTTT	CASSFPGSSPLHF
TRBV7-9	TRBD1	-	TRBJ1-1	TGTGCCAGCAGCTCTAGACAGGGAGCGACTGAAGCTTTCTTT	CASSSRQGATEAFF
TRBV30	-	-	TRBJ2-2	TGTGCCTGGAGCGAGGGGGGGAGGGAGCTGTTTTTT	CAWSEGGRELFF
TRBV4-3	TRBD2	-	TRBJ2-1	TGCGCCAGCAGCCAAGATATAGCGGGGTTTGTGTTCTTC	CASSQDIAGFVFF
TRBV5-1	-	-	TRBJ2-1	TGCGCCAGCAGCTTGGTAGGGAGCCTCGGTGAGCAGTTCTTC	CASSLVGSLGEQFF
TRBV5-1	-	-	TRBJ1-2	TGCGCCAGCGGACCCGAAACTAACTATGGCTACACCTTC	CASGPETNYGYTF
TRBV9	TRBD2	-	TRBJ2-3	TGTGCCAGCAGCGGGACTAGCGGGGGGGCAACAGATACGCAGTATTTT	CASSGTSGGATDTQYF
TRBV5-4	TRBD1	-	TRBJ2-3	TGTGCCAGCAGCTGGACAGGGTCAGATACGCAGTATTTT	CASSWTGSDTQYF
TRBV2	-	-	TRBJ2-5	TGTGCCAGCCAACTACCCGAAGAGACCCAGTACTTC	CASQLPEETQYF
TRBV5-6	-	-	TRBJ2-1	TGTGCCAGCAGTTGGGGGAGGTACAATGAGCAGTTCTTC	CASSWGRYNEQFF
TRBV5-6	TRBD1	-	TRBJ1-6	TGTGCCAGCCGGGACAGTCAAGTATCACCCCTCCACTTC	CASRDSQVSPLHF